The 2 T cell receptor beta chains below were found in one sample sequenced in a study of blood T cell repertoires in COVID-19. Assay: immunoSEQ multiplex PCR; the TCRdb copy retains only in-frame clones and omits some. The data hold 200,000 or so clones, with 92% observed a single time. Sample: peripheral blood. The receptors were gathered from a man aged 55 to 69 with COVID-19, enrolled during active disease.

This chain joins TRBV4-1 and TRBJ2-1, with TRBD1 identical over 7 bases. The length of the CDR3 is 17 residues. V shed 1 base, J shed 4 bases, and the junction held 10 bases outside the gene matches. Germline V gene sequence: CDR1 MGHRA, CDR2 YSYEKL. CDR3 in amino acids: CASSQVPGTVTYNEQFF. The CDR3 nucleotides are TGCGCCAGCAGCCAAGTCCCCGGGACAGTAACTTACAATGAGCAGTTCTTC.

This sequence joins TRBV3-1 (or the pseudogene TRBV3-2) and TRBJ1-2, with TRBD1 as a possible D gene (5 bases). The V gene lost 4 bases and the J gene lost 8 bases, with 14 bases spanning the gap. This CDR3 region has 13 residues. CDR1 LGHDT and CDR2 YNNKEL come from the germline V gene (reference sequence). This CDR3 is CASSPGAGLGYTF. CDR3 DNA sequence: TGTGCCAGCAGCCCCGGAGCAGGGCTAGGCTACACCTTC.